Listed here are 6 T cell receptor beta chains from one sample, sequenced in a study of CD8 T cells in Susac syndrome (dated by TCRdb to the late 2010s). Receptor amplification or capture employed the immunoSEQ multiplex PCR assay. RNA was extracted using the RNeasy kit, and about 0.45 to 1 ug of the RNA was reverse transcribed with random hexamers. TCRdb applied fastp at Q25 and MiXCR to the public reads, then kept only in-frame beta chains. Rows with a matching CDR3 protein are joined into one entry that keeps the most common DNA and genes. The sample records under 300,000 distinct CDR3 sequences, less than 96% of which are singletons. The ten largest clones represent approximately 0.094% of the sample. The sample comprised CD4+ T cells from PBMCs. The receptors shown here come from a human donor with Susac syndrome.

CDR3 loop: CSVGEGTETQYF. The DNA for the CDR3 is TGCAGCGTTGGTGAGGGGACAGAGACCCAGTACTTC. The chain combines TRBV29-1 with TRBJ2-5, with D perhaps given as TRBD1 or TRBD2 (5 bases each). The V gene's germline CDR1 is SQVTM and CDR2 ANQGSEA. V lost 4 bases, J lost 4 bases, and 10 bases lay in between. CDR3 length: 12 residues.

This chain connects TRBV24-1 to TRBJ2-1, with 7 bases matching TRBD1. Germline assignment: CDR1 KGHDR and CDR2 SFDVKD. After removal of 4 bases from V and 5 bases from J, the junction contained 16 bases not matched to a gene. CDR3 length: 18 amino acids. The CDR3 nucleotides read TGTGCCACCAGTGACCCCAAAAGACAGGGCCAGACCCACAATGAGCAGTTCTTC. This codes for CATSDPKRQGQTHNEQFF.

The chain combines TRBV5-4 with TRBJ2-7; D call uncertain. The CDR3 is 14 amino acids. Per the germline V gene, CDR1 is SGHNT and CDR2 is YYREEE (reference sequence). V gave up 0 bases and J gave up 0 bases, with 7 bases separating them. CDR3 sequence (DNA): TGTGCCAGCAGCTTGGGGGTAGCCTCCTACGAGCAGTACTTC. Its translation is CASSLGVASYEQYF.

The chain recombines TRBV25-1 with TRBJ2-4; 8 bases agree with TRBD2. After removal of 3 bases from V and 6 bases from J, the junction contained 13 bases not matched to a gene. CDR1 is MGHDK and CDR2 is SYGVNS in the germline V gene. This CDR3 is 17 amino acids long. The CDR3 protein is CASSELRLARILNIQYF. The CDR3 nucleotides are TGTGCCAGCAGTGAGTTAAGACTAGCGCGGATCTTAAACATTCAGTACTTC.

This clonotype was counted between two and nine times. This chain connects TRBV25-1 to TRBJ2-7, with 8 bases lining up with TRBD2. CDR1 MGHDK and CDR2 SYGVNS come from the germline V gene. The CDR3 contains 13 residues. The V segment lost 8 bases and the J segment 6 bases; nucleotides outside the gene matches: 9. The CDR3 spells CASGLAGTREQYF. In nucleotides, the CDR3 is TGTGCCAGCGGCTTAGCGGGAACACGCGAGCAGTACTTC.

The rearrangement uses TRBV29-1 and TRBJ2-3; D is tentatively TRBD1 or TRBD2 (5 bases each). This CDR3 spans 13 amino acids. V was clipped by 6 bases and J by 4 bases, with 14 bases between them. Germline lookup yields CDR1 SQVTM and CDR2 ANQGSEA. CDR3 loop: CSVVNPGPDTQYF. Written as DNA, the CDR3 is TGCAGCGTCGTGAATCCGGGACCAGATACGCAGTATTTT.